The 19 T cell receptor beta chains given below trace back to one sample, sequenced in a study of CD8+ T cells in alopecia areata. Indicated treatment: oral pan-JAK inhibitor, 5-10 mg twice daily. Extraction of RNA preceded its reverse transcription into cDNA, which served as the sequencing template. TCRdb's copy holds only in-frame clones and misses some; the assay was immunoSEQ multiplex PCR. The sample records more than 95,000 clones, 58% being singletons. The sequencing used CD8+ T cells sorted from blood, collected at week 4, from a patient treated with tofacitinib. Source of these receptors: a human donor with alopecia areata.

The chain couples TRBV6-5 to TRBJ2-7, with TRBD2 identical over 8 bases. V was pared by 2 bases and J by 6 bases, with 9 bases of the junction left unmatched. This CDR3 spans 15 amino acids. Germline V CDR1 and CDR2: MNHEY, SVGAGI. CDR3 sequence: CASSYDAGGLGEQYF. For the CDR3, the DNA is TGTGCCAGCAGTTACGATGCGGGGGGCCTAGGCGAGCAGTACTTC.

V gene TRBV30 combines with J gene TRBJ2-1; D unclear. The CDR3 runs 14 residues. Looked up from germline, CDR1 is GTSNPN and CDR2 is SVGIG (reference sequence). Trimming removed 4 bases from V and 6 bases from J, with 16 bases in between. As DNA, the CDR3 is TGTGCCTGGATGCAGGCGGTCGGTCTCAATGAGCAGTTCTTC. This codes for CAWMQAVGLNEQFF.

The chain is built from TRBV25-1 and TRBJ1-1, with D possibly matching TRBD1 (5 bases). CDR1 is MGHDK, CDR2 SYGVNS, per germline. Trimming cost V 6 bases and J 1 base, with 6 bases left between them. The CDR3 loop spans 12 amino acids. CDR3 in amino acids: CASRRGNTEAFF. In nucleotides, the CDR3 is TGTGCCAGCAGAAGGGGGAACACTGAAGCTTTCTTT.

This chain joins TRBV7-2 and TRBJ2-1, with a tentative D call TRBD2 (5 bases). The V gene's germline CDR1 is SGHTA and CDR2 FQGNSA. V was trimmed by 10 bases and J by 10 bases, leaving 8 bases between them. This CDR3 comprises 9 residues. CDR3 loop: CATGEEQFF. CDR3 nucleotides: TGTGCCACCGGGGAAGAGCAGTTCTTC.

This clone has only a few counts. V and J are TRBV5-1 and TRBJ2-2; D might be TRBD1 (6 bases). Per germline, CDR1 SGHRS and CDR2 YFSETQ. Trimming left V 4 bases short and J 4 bases short, with 11 bases between. The CDR3 extends over 14 amino acids. CDR3 residues: CASSTQGGTGELFF. The CDR3 region has the DNA TGCGCCAGCAGCACCCAAGGGGGCACCGGGGAGCTGTTTTTT.

This clone was counted once. Other DNA sequences in the same sample also yield this CDR3. The chain is built from TRBV30 and TRBJ1-2; D gene uncertain. CDR3 length equals 12 residues. From germline, CDR1 is GTSNPN and CDR2 SVGIG (reference sequence). V was clipped by 0 bases and J by 7 bases, with 9 bases between them. The CDR3 protein is CAWSVPPGGYTF. The CDR3 DNA sequence: TGTGCCTGGAGTGTACCCCCGGGTGGCTACACCTTC.

This chain joins TRBV7-9 and TRBJ1-1; D is perhaps TRBD1 (5 bases). The germline V and J ends were trimmed by 5 bases and 3 bases, with 10 bases remaining between them. Looked up from germline, CDR1 is SEHNR and CDR2 is FQNEAQ (reference sequence). This CDR3 spans 13 amino acids. This chain's CDR3 is CASSKDRYTEAFF. CDR3 DNA sequence: TGTGCCAGCAGCAAAGACAGATACACTGAAGCTTTCTTT.

This rearrangement joins TRBV5-1 to TRBJ1-1; D unclear. Deletions cut 5 bases from V and 4 bases from J, with 18 bases between. The CDR3 covers 15 residues. The germline CDR1 and CDR2 sequences are SGHRS and YFSETQ. CDR3 nucleotides: TGCGCCAGCAGTAGAACCGGGCCCCAAGGCACTGAAGCTTTCTTT. It encodes CASSRTGPQGTEAFF. Drawing the rest from reference TRBV5-1 and TRBJ1-1, the complete variable domain is KAGVTQTPRYLIKTRGQQVTLSCSPISGHRSVSWYQQTPGQGLQFLFEYFSETQRNKGNFPGRFSGRQFSNSRSEMNVSTLELGDSALYLCASSRTGPQGTEAFFGQGTRLTVV.

There are a few counts of this clone. Mismatch with germline at one junction end may stem from a read error. The chain uses TRBV6-1 and TRBJ2-4; 10 bases are a match to TRBD1. Germline V lookup: CDR1 MNHNS, CDR2 SASEGT. The CDR3 contains 12 residues. CDR3 sequence (DNA): TGTGCCAGCAGTGATCCGCCCGGGACAGGGGCCTTC. As protein: CASSDPPGTGAF.

V and J are TRBV5-4 and TRBJ2-6; D unclear. This CDR3 has 15 amino acids. Germline CDR1 SGHNT, CDR2 YYREEE (reference sequence). Trimming stripped 5 bases from V and 4 bases from J, with 13 bases between. The CDR3 DNA follows: TGTGCCAGCAGTTTTGGGTCGACCGGGGCCAACGTCCTGACTTTC. Translating gives CASSFGSTGANVLTF.

This clone turned up a few times. The rearrangement uses TRBV7-3 and TRBJ2-5; no clear D. Deletions cut 8 bases from V and 6 bases from J, with 4 bases between. The CDR3 extends over 9 amino acids. The germline V gene encodes CDR1 SGHTA and CDR2 FQGTGA. This chain's CDR3 is CASRKTQYF. The CDR3 bases are TGTGCCAGCCGTAAGACCCAGTACTTC.

The chain couples TRBV2 to TRBJ1-1; D is undetermined. Germline CDR1 and CDR2: SNHLY and FYNNEI. V shed 4 bases and J shed 3 bases, with 9 bases lying between them. This CDR3 contains 13 residues. The CDR3 sequence: CASSAGRYTEAFF. Written as DNA, the CDR3 is TGTGCCAGCAGTGCGGGGAGGTACACTGAAGCTTTCTTT.

V gene TRBV5-6 combines with J gene TRBJ2-3, with 8 bases that match TRBD1. The CDR3 consists of 17 residues. Per germline, CDR1 SGHDT and CDR2 YYEEEE. The V and J ends lost 3 bases and 1 base, in that order; junction bases with no gene match: 10. The CDR3 spells CASSSPSGGEGTDTQYF. CDR3 in DNA: TGTGCCAGCAGCTCCCCGTCAGGGGGCGAGGGCACAGATACGCAGTATTTT.

The chain combines TRBV30 with TRBJ1-2; no reliable D call. The CDR3 covers 14 residues. Trimming shortened V by 4 bases and J by 4 bases, and 16 bases separated the two germline ends. From germline, CDR1 is GTSNPN and CDR2 SVGIG (reference sequence). CDR3 amino acids: CAWTPGSSGYGYTF. As DNA, the CDR3 is TGTGCCTGGACCCCAGGCTCATCGGGCTATGGCTACACCTTC.

This clone occurred a few times. V and J are TRBV7-6 and TRBJ1-1, with 8 bases matching TRBD1. The germline CDR1 and CDR2 sequences are SGHVS and FNYEAQ. The V gene end was trimmed by 4 bases and the J gene end by 1 base; junction bases not matched to a gene: 5. The CDR3 extends over 15 amino acids. CDR3 region: CASSSLTGENTEAFF. In DNA, the CDR3 is TGTGCCAGCAGCTCATTGACAGGGGAGAACACTGAAGCTTTCTTT.

CDR3 amino acids: CATSANHNEQFF. The DNA of the CDR3 is TGCGCCACCAGTGCCAACCACAATGAGCAGTTCTTC. The J gene is TRBJ2-1, the V gene TRBV5-1; no clear D. CDR3 size: 12 residues. Trimming took 9 bases from V and 5 from J, leaving 12 bases between them. CDR1 is SGHRS and CDR2 is YFSETQ in the germline V gene.

This clone was detected only a few times. V is TRBV29-1 and J is TRBJ1-2; D is possibly TRBD1 (6 bases). The germline CDR1 and CDR2 sequences are SQVTM and ANQGSEA. Trimming took 5 bases from V and 12 from J, leaving 19 bases between them. This CDR3 comprises 12 residues. This CDR3 reads CSVLQGFWEDTF. The CDR3 coding sequence is TGCAGCGTTCTGCAGGGGTTTTGGGAGGACACCTTC.

This chain uses TRBV2 with TRBJ2-1; the D gene is possibly TRBD1 (6 bases). V was trimmed by 6 bases and J by 5 bases, leaving 14 bases between them. This CDR3 region has 14 residues. CDR1 is SNHLY, CDR2 FYNNEI, per germline. CDR3 sequence (DNA): TGTGCCAGCAGCCAGGGGTTCCGTAACAATGAGCAGTTCTTC. This codes for CASSQGFRNNEQFF.

This clone was detected a few times. The sample carries other DNA sequences with the same CDR3. The chain combines TRBV20-1 with TRBJ2-1; the D is unclear. This CDR3 has 9 amino acids. Between the trimmed V and J ends, which lost 5 bases and 4 bases, there was a span of 0 bases. The germline V gene encodes CDR1 DFQATT and CDR2 SNEGSKA (reference sequence). CDR3 nucleotide sequence: TGCAGTGCTTACAATGAGCAGTTCTTC. Its protein product is CSAYNEQFF.